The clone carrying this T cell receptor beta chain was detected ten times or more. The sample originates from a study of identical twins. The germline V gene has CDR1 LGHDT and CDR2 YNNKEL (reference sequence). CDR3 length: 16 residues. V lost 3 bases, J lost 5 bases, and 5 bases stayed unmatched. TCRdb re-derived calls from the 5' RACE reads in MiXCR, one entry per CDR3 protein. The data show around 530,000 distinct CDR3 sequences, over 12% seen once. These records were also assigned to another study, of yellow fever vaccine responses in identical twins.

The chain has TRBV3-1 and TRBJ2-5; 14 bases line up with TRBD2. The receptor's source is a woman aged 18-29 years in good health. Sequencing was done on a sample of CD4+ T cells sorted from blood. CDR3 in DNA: TGTGCCAGCAGCCATTGGGGACTAGCGGGAGTTGAGACCCAGTACTTC. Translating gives CASSHWGLAGVETQYF.